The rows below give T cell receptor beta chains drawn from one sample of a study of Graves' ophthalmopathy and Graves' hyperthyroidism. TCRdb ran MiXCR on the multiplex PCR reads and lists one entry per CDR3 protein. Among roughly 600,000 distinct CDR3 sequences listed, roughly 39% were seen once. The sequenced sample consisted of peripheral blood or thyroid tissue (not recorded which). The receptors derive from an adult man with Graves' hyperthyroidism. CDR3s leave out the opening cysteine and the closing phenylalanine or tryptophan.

cdr3_aa: ASSLETGGTEAF; j_call: TRBJ1-1; v_call: TRBV7-9
cdr3_aa: SATPQGLGYT; j_call: TRBJ1-2; v_call: TRBV20-1
cdr3_aa: ASGLIAGGPNEQF; j_call: TRBJ2-1; v_call: TRBV5-1
cdr3_aa: ASSYTGPISGNTIY; j_call: TRBJ1-3; v_call: TRBV12-3/TRBV12-4
cdr3_aa: ATSDKADQPQH; j_call: TRBJ1-5; v_call: TRBV24-1
cdr3_aa: ASREDRNSYEQY; j_call: TRBJ2-7; v_call: TRBV2
cdr3_aa: ASSSGSSQPQH; j_call: TRBJ1-5; v_call: TRBV7-2
cdr3_aa: ASMGQGAPGYT; j_call: TRBJ1-2; v_call: TRBV2
cdr3_aa: ASSIRGGASEQY; j_call: TRBJ2-7; v_call: TRBV11-2
cdr3_aa: ASSLTTTSTGTQY; j_call: TRBJ2-3; v_call: TRBV7-9